This T cell receptor (beta chain) originates from a study of blood T cells in healthy people across ages. Whole-study results and caveats: More naive CD4+ cells and higher diversity marked long-lived donors relative to aged donors. No conclusive comparison of naive versus antigen-experienced cells was possible with unsorted PBMCs. Higher naive T cell percentage went strongly together with higher TCR beta diversity.

The CDR3 covers 14 residues. J was trimmed by 2 bases and V by 3 bases; bases with no gene match: 3. Germline loops: CDR1 DFQATT, CDR2 SNEGSKA (reference sequence). PCR was performed a second time for roughly 7 to 11 cycles using a sample-barcoded 5' primer and a J-beta primer mix. TCRdb independently ran MiXCR on the 5' RACE reads; one entry per CDR3 protein. Seen here are roughly 930,000 distinct CDR3 sequences, approximately 49% observed once, and the top ten hold 13%. On this clonotype itself: What it binds is unknown.

The TCR was taken from a man younger than 40 in good health. Sequencing input: blood. The chain combines TRBV20-1 with TRBJ2-7, with 11 nucleotides matching TRBD2. DNA for the CDR3: TGCAGTGCTAGTCTGACTAGCGGGGCCTACGAGCAGTACTTC. This codes for CSASLTSGAYEQYF.